This T cell receptor beta chain derives from a study of immune cell composition in non-small cell lung cancer. For the study at large: Most cases were lung adenocarcinoma or squamous cell carcinoma.

General study points: Squamous carcinomas (approximately 80%) more often had tumour-associated clones >0.5% than adenocarcinomas (around 33%). No significant correlation existed between pack-years smoked and tumour clonality.

The normal lung sample lay at least 3 cm, and maximally far, from the tumour. Some clones are missing from TCRdb's copy, which holds only in-frame ones; the method was immunoSEQ multiplex PCR. In the table there are thousands of clones, roughly two thirds of which are singletons. This clone was seen a single time. Its antigen is unidentified. This receptor was taken from a human donor with non-small cell lung cancer. Material for sequencing was non-adjacent lung tissue.

As DNA, the CDR3 is TGTGCCAGCAGCTTAAGGGCAGATAGCGGGAAGATGGGGGAGCAGTACTTC. Protein: CASSLRADSGKMGEQYF. This chain joins TRBV13 and TRBJ2-7, with TRBD2 matching over 8 bases. This CDR3 comprises 17 residues. Germline V CDR1 and CDR2: PRHDT, FYEKMQ (reference sequence). With V trimmed by 2 bases and J by 7 bases, 16 bases remained unmatched.